This T cell receptor (beta chain) came from a study of T-cell reconstitution after alpha-beta-depleted transplantation in children. Overall study findings and caveats: When one year had passed after transplant, most T-cell counts and diversity came from newly produced T cells. Expanded graft clones numbering several hundred reportedly gave rise to alpha-beta T cells about two months after transplant.

Turning to this clonotype: Its antigen is still unknown.

Unique molecular identifiers were incorporated into the prepared TCRbeta library. TCRdb reprocessed the PCR reads with MiXCR, giving one entry per CDR3 protein. This table has 500,000 or so distinct CDR3 sequences, over 9.5% appearing once. With 0 bases clipped from V and 8 bases from J, the junction kept 16 bases outside the gene matches. Germline values: CDR1 SGHRS, CDR2 YFSETQ. There are 18 residues in the CDR3. This sequence originates from a female patient aged 2-9 years who had a stem cell transplant for aplastic anemia, so the T cells may come from the graft donor. This specimen was PBMCs, mostly from graft donor cells, taken 180 days after TCRalphabeta/CD19-depleted stem cell transplant. The rearrangement uses TRBV5-1 and TRBJ2-1, with 8 bases fitting TRBD2. The CDR3 reads CASSLGQVPGLGGDEQFF. The CDR3 bases are TGCGCCAGCAGCTTGGGTCAGGTGCCGGGACTAGGGGGGGATGAGCAGTTCTTC.